This entry lists 30 T cell receptor beta chains sequenced from one sample in a study of cytomegalovirus exposure and HLA in healthy donors. 60 Vbeta and 13 Jbeta primers were used in PCR. Assay: immunoSEQ multiplex PCR; the TCRdb copy retains only in-frame clones and omits some. The sample includes about 94,000 clones, less than 8% of them seen just once. The material sequenced was PBMCs. All receptors derive from a man aged 50-60 years in good health and CMV-seronegative.

This clone occurred a few times. The chain has TRBV18 and TRBJ1-4; D gene uncertain. The germline V gene has CDR1 KGHSH and CDR2 LQKENI. Trimming removed 2 bases from V and 2 bases from J, with 9 bases in between. The CDR3 has 15 residues. This CDR3 is CASSPLAATNEKLFF. CDR3 coding DNA: TGTGCCAGCTCACCATTGGCGGCCACTAATGAAAAACTGTTTTTT.

This sequence joins TRBV5-4 and TRBJ2-3; unclear D gene. The V gene's germline CDR1 is SGHNT and CDR2 YYREEE (reference sequence). This CDR3 spans 13 amino acids. Deletions cut 2 bases from V and 0 bases from J, with 4 bases between. In nucleotides, the CDR3 is TGTGCCAGCAGCTTCTCTAGCACAGATACGCAGTATTTT. This translates into CASSFSSTDTQYF. Based on the CDR3 plus reference TRBV5-4 and TRBJ2-3, the full variable domain is ETGVTQSPTHLIKTRGQQVTLRCSSQSGHNTVSWYQQALGQGPQFIFQYYREEENGRGNFPPRFSGLQFPNYSSELNVNALELDDSALYLCASSFSSTDTQYFGPGTRLTVL.

The chain joins TRBV28 to TRBJ1-1, with 8 bases matching TRBD1. The trim removed 2 bases at V and 6 bases at J, leaving 11 bases unmatched. CDR3 length: 16 residues. Germline V CDR1 and CDR2: MDHEN, SYDVKM. The CDR3 is CASSLIQGVREAEAFF. Here the CDR3 DNA reads TGTGCCAGCAGTTTAATACAGGGGGTACGGGAGGCTGAAGCTTTCTTT.

This clone turned up a few times. This chain joins TRBV7-8 and TRBJ2-7, with 10 positions matching TRBD2. This CDR3 is built from 16 residues. Germline V gene sequence: CDR1 SGHVS, CDR2 FQNEAQ. Trimming cost V 1 base and J 2 bases; bases outside gene matches: 5. The CDR3 spells CASSLGRLAGAYEQYF. In DNA, the CDR3 is TGTGCCAGCAGCTTAGGTCGCCTAGCGGGGGCCTACGAGCAGTACTTC.

Remarks on this clone: The same CDR3 arises from other DNA sequences in this sample as well. The rearrangement links TRBV30 to TRBJ2-5; 12 bases match TRBD2. Per the germline V gene, CDR1 is GTSNPN and CDR2 is SVGIG (reference sequence). The CDR3 is 14 amino acids. Unmatched junction bases numbered 9, after V lost 8 bases and J lost 5 bases. DNA of the CDR3: TGTGCCCGACGACTAGCGGGAGCGGAGGAGACCCAGTACTTC. Protein sequence: CARRLAGAEETQYF.

This clone was seen a handful of times. The rearrangement uses TRBV15 and TRBJ2-1; 13 bases map to TRBD2. J was trimmed by 7 bases and V by 0 bases; bases with no gene match: 3. The CDR3 length is 16 residues. Germline lookup yields CDR1 LNHNV and CDR2 YYDKDF (reference sequence). CDR3: CATSREWTSGSNEQFF. CDR3 in DNA: TGTGCCACCAGCAGAGAATGGACTAGCGGGAGTAATGAGCAGTTCTTC.

This chain links TRBV19 with TRBJ1-3; D might be TRBD1 (6 bases). The CDR3 runs to 14 residues. Germline CDR1 reads LNHDA; CDR2 reads SQIVND (reference sequence). The V and J ends lost 6 bases and 3 bases respectively, with 12 bases between them. CDR3 DNA: TGTGCCAGTAGACGACCAGGGGATGGAAACACCATATATTTT. Residues: CASRRPGDGNTIYF.

This clone was counted only a few times. The rearrangement uses TRBV10-3 and TRBJ1-1, with TRBD1 identical over 7 bases. This CDR3 has 13 amino acids. V lost 8 bases, J lost 2 bases, and 5 bases stayed unmatched. Germline-derived CDR1 and CDR2 are ENHRY and SYGVKD. CDR3 coding DNA: TGTGCCATCGGGGGGACAGCTAACACTGAAGCTTTCTTT. This codes for CAIGGTANTEAFF.

This clone has just a few counts. The V and J genes are TRBV5-6 and TRBJ2-5, with 9 bases matching TRBD1. CDR1 and CDR2 from the germline V gene are SGHDT and YYEEEE. V trimming: 4 bases; J trimming: 6 bases; junction bases outside the gene matches: 7. The CDR3 consists of 14 residues. The CDR3 DNA is TGTGCCAGCAGCCGCGGGACAGGGAAGAAGACCCAGTACTTC. Protein: CASSRGTGKKTQYF.

This clone was detected a few times. The V call is TRBV10-3, the J call TRBJ2-5; 9 bases agree with TRBD1. Germline V gives CDR1 ENHRY, CDR2 SYGVKD. This CDR3 is 15 amino acids long. V trimming: 3 bases; J trimming: 1 base; junction bases outside the gene matches: 3. This CDR3 reads CAISDPTGGQETQYF. CDR3 coding DNA: TGTGCCATCAGTGACCCGACAGGGGGCCAAGAGACCCAGTACTTC.

The J gene is TRBJ2-6, the V gene TRBV28; 11 bases agree with TRBD1. Germline V gene data show CDR1 as MDHEN and CDR2 as SYDVKM. This CDR3 has 16 amino acids. J gave up 0 bases and V 11 bases, and 6 bases lay outside the gene matches. CDR3 residues: CASSGTGGSGANVLTF. As DNA, the CDR3 is TGTGCCTCCAGTGGGACAGGGGGCTCTGGGGCCAACGTCCTGACTTTC.

The chain is built from TRBV5-4 and TRBJ2-1, with unresolved D. This CDR3 comprises 12 residues. V lost 3 bases and J 9 bases, leaving 10 bases between the germline ends. Germline CDR1 is SGHNT and CDR2 is YYREEE (reference sequence). The CDR3 sequence is CASSSIDGEQFF. CDR3 nucleotide sequence: TGTGCCAGCAGCTCAATAGATGGTGAGCAGTTCTTC.

This clone was observed a handful of times. This chain uses TRBV6-6 with TRBJ1-1, with TRBD1 identical over 8 bases. The CDR3 loop spans 14 amino acids. In germline, CDR1 is MNHNY, CDR2 SVGAGI (reference sequence). The J segment lost 0 bases and the V segment lost 5 bases, leaving 2 bases of the junction unmatched. The CDR3 nucleotides read TGTGCCAGCAGTCGACAGGGGATGAACACTGAAGCTTTCTTT. Translating it yields CASSRQGMNTEAFF.

This chain uses TRBV7-8 with TRBJ2-3, with 10 bases that match TRBD2. The CDR3 is 15 residues long. CDR1 is SGHVS and CDR2 is FQNEAQ in the germline V gene. J gave up 8 bases and V 5 bases, and 10 bases lay outside the gene matches. CDR3: CASSPNLAGEVTQYF. The CDR3 DNA follows: TGTGCCAGCAGCCCGAACCTAGCGGGAGAGGTTACGCAGTATTTT. The full variable domain, with the rest looked up from reference TRBV7-8 and TRBJ2-3, is GAGVSQSPRYKVAKRGQDVALRCDPISGHVSLFWYQQALGQGPEFLTYFQNEAQLDKSGLPSDRFFAERPEGSVSTLKIQRTQQEDSAVYLCASSPNLAGEVTQYFGPGTRLTVL.

The CDR3 reads CAISESGALGGYTF. The CDR3 nucleotides read TGTGCCATCAGTGAGTCTGGGGCCCTCGGGGGCTACACCTTC. The chain combines TRBV10-3 with TRBJ1-2; D is possibly TRBD1 (5 bases). This CDR3 comprises 14 residues. V lost 0 bases to trimming and J lost 8 bases, with 13 bases between them. Germline CDR1 reads ENHRY; CDR2 reads SYGVKD.

This chain links TRBV10-3 with TRBJ2-1; 10 bases match TRBD2. CDR3 length: 15 residues. CDR1 is ENHRY and CDR2 is SYGVKD in the germline V gene. V trimming: 2 bases; J trimming: 6 bases; junction bases outside the gene matches: 4. The CDR3: CAISERLAGVNEQFF. The CDR3 nucleotides read TGTGCCATCAGTGAGCGGCTAGCGGGAGTCAATGAGCAGTTCTTC.

The V gene is TRBV11-2, the J gene TRBJ2-7; TRBD2 matches at 11 bases. The J segment lost 3 bases and the V segment lost 3 bases, leaving 1 base of the junction unmatched. Germline V lookup: CDR1 SGHAT, CDR2 FQNNGV. There are 14 residues in the CDR3. CDR3 nucleotides: TGTGCCAGCAGCTTGACTAGCGGGGTCTACGAGCAGTACTTC. Its protein is CASSLTSGVYEQYF.

This clone came up a few times. The chain combines TRBV7-2 with TRBJ2-7; 8 nucleotides agree with TRBD1. This CDR3 has 17 residues. Germline CDR1 SGHTA, CDR2 FQGNSA. The trim removed 5 bases at V and 3 bases at J, leaving 15 bases unmatched. The CDR3 region has the DNA TGTGCCAGCAGCCGTGCCCCCGGGACAGGCCTAATCTACGAGCAGTACTTC. Protein product: CASSRAPGTGLIYEQYF.

This chain connects TRBV4-1 to TRBJ2-2, with D perhaps TRBD2 (6 bases). CDR3 size: 14 residues. Trimming took 1 base from V and 4 from J, leaving 7 bases between them. Germline V gene lookup returns CDR1 MGHRA and CDR2 YSYEKL. CDR3 bases: TGCGCCAGCAGCCAAGTCGGGGGCACCGGGGAGCTGTTTTTT. Its protein is CASSQVGGTGELFF.

This clone was seen a few times. The gene calls are TRBV6-1 and TRBJ2-5, with unresolved D. This CDR3 contains 14 residues. Trimming pared 6 bases from V and 2 bases from J, leaving 13 bases between. Per germline, CDR1 MNHNS and CDR2 SASEGT. The CDR3: CASRDQTGQETQYF. CDR3 bases: TGTGCCAGCAGAGACCAGACGGGTCAAGAGACCCAGTACTTC.

The chain employs TRBV5-6 and TRBJ1-6, with D unresolved. Germline lookup yields CDR1 SGHDT and CDR2 YYEEEE. The V end lost 1 base, the J end lost 8 bases, and 22 bases lay between the germline ends. The CDR3 length is 18 residues. Written as DNA, the CDR3 is TGTGCCAGCAGCTTGAAATCACGTTCATTTTCCCGGGATTCACCCCTCCACTTT. This translates into CASSLKSRSFSRDSPLHF.

The V gene is TRBV5-1, the J gene TRBJ2-1, with 7 bases aligning to TRBD1. The germline V gene has CDR1 SGHRS and CDR2 YFSETQ. The V segment lost 4 bases and the J segment 13 bases; nucleotides outside the gene matches: 8. This CDR3 has 12 residues. The CDR3 loop reads CASSGQGETQFF. Here the CDR3 DNA reads TGCGCCAGCAGCGGCCAGGGGGAGACCCAGTTCTTC.

This clone occurred a few times. V is TRBV6-1 and J is TRBJ2-7; D is possibly TRBD1 (5 bases). This CDR3 region has 14 residues. The V gene's germline CDR1 is MNHNS and CDR2 SASEGT. The germline V and J ends were trimmed by 1 base and 6 bases, with 13 bases remaining between them. CDR3 in amino acids: CASSEVPGQGEQYF. CDR3 nucleotide sequence: TGTGCCAGCAGTGAAGTGCCAGGGCAGGGCGAGCAGTACTTC.

The genes are TRBV11-2 and TRBJ2-7, with a weak D call TRBD1 (6 bases). CDR1 is SGHAT, CDR2 FQNNGV, per germline. V was clipped by 5 bases and J by 2 bases, with 16 bases between them. CDR3 length: 15 amino acids. The CDR3 region is CASSHYQGSAYEQYF. Here the CDR3 DNA reads TGTGCCAGCAGCCATTATCAGGGGAGCGCCTACGAGCAGTACTTC.

CDR3 protein: CASSLTTGNSPLHF. The CDR3 nucleotides are TGCGCCAGCAGCTTAACAACGGGGAATTCACCCCTCCACTTT. The chain combines TRBV5-1 with TRBJ1-6; D gene uncertain. The CDR3 runs to 14 residues. Germline values: CDR1 SGHRS, CDR2 YFSETQ. V dropped 2 bases and J dropped 7 bases, with 10 bases sitting between them. The full variable domain, rest sourced from reference TRBV5-1 and TRBJ1-6, is KAGVTQTPRYLIKTRGQQVTLSCSPISGHRSVSWYQQTPGQGLQFLFEYFSETQRNKGNFPGRFSGRQFSNSRSEMNVSTLELGDSALYLCASSLTTGNSPLHFGNGTRLTVT.

In its sample, this clone was seen a few times. The chain combines TRBV7-2 with TRBJ2-7; D not certain. Germline CDR1 SGHTA, CDR2 FQGNSA. The CDR3 runs to 13 residues. The V gene lost 0 bases and the J gene lost 5 bases, with 8 bases spanning the gap. The CDR3 region is CASSLAQVNEQYF. CDR3 DNA sequence: TGTGCCAGCAGCTTAGCCCAGGTGAACGAGCAGTACTTC.

A word on this clone: The junction differs from germline at one of its ends, possibly a read error. The V and J genes are TRBV7-7 and TRBJ2-1; 7 bases map to TRBD1. Germline values: CDR1 SSHAT, CDR2 FNYEAQ (reference sequence). The CDR3 runs 15 residues. DNA of the CDR3: TGTGCTAGCAGCTCGGGACAGCCGCCCGGCAATGAGCAGTTCTTC. It translates to CASSSGQPPGNEQFF. Combining the CDR3 with reference TRBV7-7 and TRBJ2-1 gives the whole variable domain GAGVSQSPRYKVTKRGQDVTLRCDPISSHATLYWYQQALGQGPEFLTYFNYEAQPDKSGLPSDRFSAERPEGSISTLTIQRTEQRDSAMYRCASSSGQPPGNEQFFGPGTRLTVL.

This clone was seen a handful of times. The genes are TRBV2 and TRBJ2-1; D may be TRBD1 (5 bases). Germline V gene data show CDR1 as SNHLY and CDR2 as FYNNEI. Trimming removed 6 bases at V and 8 bases at J, with 11 bases between. This CDR3 has 12 residues. CDR3 DNA sequence: TGTGCCAGCAGCAGGGCTATGGATGAGCAGTTCTTC. It translates to CASSRAMDEQFF.

The J gene is TRBJ1-2, the V gene TRBV28, with no clear D. In germline, CDR1 is MDHEN, CDR2 SYDVKM. Trimming removed 4 bases at V and 0 bases at J, with 9 bases between. This CDR3 is 14 amino acids long. DNA for the CDR3: TGTGCCAGCAGTTCCCCGTCAGCTAACTATGGCTACACCTTC. As protein: CASSSPSANYGYTF.

This clone was detected once. This chain links TRBV19 with TRBJ1-1, with TRBD1 matching over 8 bases. The CDR3 has 13 amino acids. Germline CDR1 reads LNHDA; CDR2 reads SQIVND (reference sequence). The J segment lost 8 bases and the V segment lost 3 bases, leaving 5 bases of the junction unmatched. The CDR3 loop reads CASSMDREKEAFF. The CDR3 DNA reads TGTGCCAGTAGTATGGACAGGGAAAAGGAAGCTTTCTTT.